This passage covers 9 T cell receptor beta chains from one sample sequenced in a study of Ad26.COV2.S vaccination and SARS-CoV-2 variants. Treatment of the sample: around 19 received Ad26.COV2.S at low or high dose, single or two shots; 5 received placebo; per-sample allocation not given. Collection of the samples took place on day 63 after the first injection of vaccine or placebo. Sequencing was performed with immunoSEQ multiplex PCR; in TCRdb, only in-frame clones are kept and a portion is missing. The table lists roughly 700,000 clones, roughly 90% of them singletons. Sequencing used peripheral blood, obtained in a trial of Ad26.COV2.S vaccine versus placebo. These receptors all stem from a person aged 18-60 years who received the Ad26.COV2.S COVID-19 vaccine or a placebo.

This clone was observed once. J is TRBJ1-4 and V is TRBV11-2, with D tentatively TRBD1 (5 bases). Germline V gene data show CDR1 as SGHAT and CDR2 as FQNNGV. This CDR3 comprises 15 residues. V was shortened by 7 bases and J by 5 bases, with 17 bases between the two germline ends. CDR3 region: CASTPLGGTNEKLFF. The CDR3 DNA is TGTGCCAGCACCCCCCTGGGGGGAACAAATGAAAAACTGTTTTTT. Together with reference TRBV11-2 and TRBJ1-4, the CDR3 gives the full variable domain: EAGVAQSPRYKIIEKRQSVAFWCNPISGHATLYWYQQILGQGPKLLIQFQNNGVVDDSQLPKDRFSAERLKGVDSTLKIQPAKLEDSAVYLCASTPLGGTNEKLFFGSGTQLSVL.

The sample holds one count of this clone. V is TRBV30 and J is TRBJ1-2; TRBD1 might be the D (6 bases). Germline CDR1 and CDR2: GTSNPN and SVGIG (reference sequence). This CDR3 is built from 14 residues. The germline V and J ends were trimmed by 2 bases and 2 bases, with 12 bases remaining between them. The CDR3 DNA follows: TGTGCCTGGAGTACTAGGACAGTCAACTATGGCTACACCTTC. The encoded protein is CAWSTRTVNYGYTF.

V usage is TRBV6-5 and J usage is TRBJ2-2, with TRBD1 matching over 7 bases. The V gene's germline CDR1 is MNHEY and CDR2 SVGAGI. V lost 9 bases to trimming and J lost 9 bases; unmatched junction nucleotides: 4. This CDR3 contains 11 residues. CDR3 in amino acids: CASYRGRELFF. DNA of the CDR3: TGTGCCAGTTACAGGGGTCGGGAGCTGTTTTTT.

The chain couples TRBV18 to TRBJ2-5; D might be TRBD1 (6 bases). From germline, CDR1 is KGHSH and CDR2 LQKENI. Trimming cost V 6 bases and J 2 bases, with 19 bases left between them. CDR3 length equals 16 residues. CDR3 protein: CASSRTRGGIQETQYF. CDR3 in DNA: TGTGCCAGCTCCCGGACTCGAGGGGGTATTCAAGAGACCCAGTACTTC.

The chain recombines TRBV18 with TRBJ2-5; D is uncertain. V was cut by 0 bases and J by 4 bases, with 15 bases left in between. The CDR3 contains 16 residues. Germline V gene data show CDR1 as KGHSH and CDR2 as LQKENI. CDR3 nucleotides: TGTGCCAGCTCACCACCGCCCACCCGATGGTTAGAGACCCAGTACTTC. Amino acids: CASSPPPTRWLETQYF.

This clone was counted a single time. The chain combines TRBV6-4 with TRBJ1-6; D not resolved. CDR1 is MRHNA and CDR2 is SNTAGT in the germline V gene. V was shortened by 5 bases and J by 10 bases, with 12 bases between the two germline ends. The CDR3 runs 13 residues. This chain's CDR3 is CASSPTETSPLHF. In DNA, the CDR3 is TGTGCCAGCAGTCCTACAGAGACCTCACCCCTCCACTTT.

V gene TRBV10-3 combines with J gene TRBJ2-7; TRBD1 matches 9 bases. The CDR3 sequence is 15 residues long. Germline V lookup: CDR1 ENHRY, CDR2 SYGVKD. Germline trimming cut 0 bases from V and 5 bases from J; bases unmatched to any gene: 5. The CDR3 bases are TGTGCCATCAGTGAGTCGCACAGGGGGCTGGACGAGCAGTACTTC. It yields the protein CAISESHRGLDEQYF.

The chain employs TRBV7-2 and TRBJ1-2; perhaps TRBD1 as D (6 bases). Germline CDR1 is SGHTA and CDR2 is FQGNSA. Trimming cost V 7 bases and J 1 base, with 16 bases left between them. CDR3 size: 15 residues. CDR3 amino acids: CASNPYGGRNYGYTF. For the CDR3, the DNA is TGTGCCAGCAACCCCTATGGGGGGCGTAACTATGGCTACACCTTC.

There are a few counts of this clone. The chain joins TRBV6-1 to TRBJ1-2, with D tentatively TRBD1 (5 bases). V lost 0 bases to trimming and J lost 4 bases, with 15 bases between them. Germline CDR1 and CDR2: MNHNS and SASEGT. The length of the CDR3 is 16 residues. CDR3 DNA: TGTGCCAGCAGTGAAGCCGTCGGGGGTTGGCCCTATGGCTACACCTTC. It is translated as CASSEAVGGWPYGYTF.